The 5 T cell receptor beta chains in this list originate from one sample, sequenced in a study of vaccination effects on CD4 cells after COVID-19. No antigens are known for them. Investigators separated out CD4+ T cells once 10 days of culture had passed. As their vaccination, participants received two doses of either BNT162b2 or mRNA-1273. Clones were read by immunoSEQ multiplex PCR, and TCRdb kept only the in-frame ones, dropping some. In the table there are some 69,000 clones, around 70% of which are singletons. Specimen: CD4+ T cells from PBMCs cultured without peptide, collected after COVID-19 vaccination. All receptors come from a human donor who received a COVID-19 vaccine.

V gene TRBV6-5 combines with J gene TRBJ2-1, with D perhaps matching TRBD1 (5 bases). With 0 bases removed from V and 7 bases from J, the gap between germline ends came to 10 bases. Looked up from germline, CDR1 is MNHEY and CDR2 is SVGAGI. CDR3 length: 14 amino acids. In DNA, the CDR3 is TGTGCCAGCAGTTACTCGAAAAGGGGTAATGAGCAGTTCTTC. It is translated as CASSYSKRGNEQFF.

The chain links TRBV15 to TRBJ2-7; D gene uncertain. The germline V gene encodes CDR1 LNHNV and CDR2 YYDKDF (reference sequence). Trimming stripped 0 bases from V and 2 bases from J, with 8 bases between. The CDR3 is 14 amino acids. This CDR3 reads CATSREGGAYEQYV. CDR3 bases: TGTGCCACCAGCAGAGAGGGCGGCGCCTACGAGCAGTACGTC.

V gene TRBV7-2 combines with J gene TRBJ1-1; the D gene is possibly TRBD1 (6 bases). Trimming stripped 1 base from V and 8 bases from J, with 11 bases between. The CDR3 totals 13 residues. CDR1 is SGHTA, CDR2 FQGNSA, per germline. CDR3: CASSLVIQGEAFF. The CDR3 coding sequence is TGTGCCAGCAGCTTAGTAATACAGGGCGAAGCTTTCTTT.

This clone showed up just a few times. This chain uses TRBV6-5 with TRBJ2-3, with D possibly TRBD1 on 7 matching bases. The CDR3 spans 15 residues. CDR1 MNHEY and CDR2 SVGAGI come from the germline V gene. The ends were cut back, 8 bases at V and 4 bases at J, with 19 bases in the middle. The DNA of the CDR3 is TGTGCCAGCGGGGGGCGGACAGGTTTTGCAGATACGCAGTATTTT. Protein product: CASGGRTGFADTQYF.

This chain uses TRBV18 with TRBJ2-3, with 7 bases identical to TRBD2. In germline, CDR1 is KGHSH, CDR2 LQKENI. The CDR3 totals 15 residues. With V trimmed by 1 base and J by 1 base, 2 bases remained unmatched. CDR3 loop: CASSPQAGGTDTQYF. CDR3 coding DNA: TGTGCCAGCTCACCACAGGCGGGGGGCACAGATACGCAGTATTTT.